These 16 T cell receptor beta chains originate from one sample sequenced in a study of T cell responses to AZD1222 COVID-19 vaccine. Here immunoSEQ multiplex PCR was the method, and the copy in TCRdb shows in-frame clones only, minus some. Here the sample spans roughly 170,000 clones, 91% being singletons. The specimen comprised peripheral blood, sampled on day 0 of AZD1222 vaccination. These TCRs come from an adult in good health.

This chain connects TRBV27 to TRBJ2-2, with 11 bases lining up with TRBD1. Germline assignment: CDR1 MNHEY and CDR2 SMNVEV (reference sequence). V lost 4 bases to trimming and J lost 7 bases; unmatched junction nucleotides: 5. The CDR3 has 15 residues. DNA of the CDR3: TGTGCCAGCAGTTGGGACAGGGGGGGATTCGGGGAGCTGTTTTTT. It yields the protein CASSWDRGGFGELFF.

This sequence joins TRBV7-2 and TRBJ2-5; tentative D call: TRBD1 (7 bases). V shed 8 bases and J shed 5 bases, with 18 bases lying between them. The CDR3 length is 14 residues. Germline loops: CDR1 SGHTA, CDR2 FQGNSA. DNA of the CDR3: TGTGCCAGCCGCCAGGGGGGTAGCATTGAGACCCAGTACTTC. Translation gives CASRQGGSIETQYF. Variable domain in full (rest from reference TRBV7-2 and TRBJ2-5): GAGVSQSPSNKVTEKGKDVELRCDPISGHTALYWYRQSLGQGLEFLIYFQGNSAPDKSGLPSDRFSAERTGGSVSTLTIQRTQQEDSAVYLCASRQGGSIETQYFGPGTRLLVL.

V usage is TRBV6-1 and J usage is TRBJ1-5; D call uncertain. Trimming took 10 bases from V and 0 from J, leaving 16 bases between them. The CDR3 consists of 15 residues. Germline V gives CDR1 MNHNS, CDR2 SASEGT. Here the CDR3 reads CATQTEAYSNQPQHF. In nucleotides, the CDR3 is TGTGCCACTCAGACGGAAGCCTATAGCAATCAGCCCCAGCATTTT.

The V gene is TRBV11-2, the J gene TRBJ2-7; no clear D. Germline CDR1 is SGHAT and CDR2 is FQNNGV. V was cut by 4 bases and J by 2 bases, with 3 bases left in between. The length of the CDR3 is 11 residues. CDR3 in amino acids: CASSSPYEQYF. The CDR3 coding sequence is TGTGCCAGCAGCTCACCCTACGAGCAGTACTTC.

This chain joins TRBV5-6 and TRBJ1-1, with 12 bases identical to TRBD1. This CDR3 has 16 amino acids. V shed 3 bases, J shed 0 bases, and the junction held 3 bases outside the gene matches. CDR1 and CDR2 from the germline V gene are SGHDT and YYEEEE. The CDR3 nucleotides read TGTGCCAGCAGCTGGGGACAGGGGGCCATGAACACTGAAGCTTTCTTT. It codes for CASSWGQGAMNTEAFF. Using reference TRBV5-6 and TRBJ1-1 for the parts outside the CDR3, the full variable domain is DAGVTQSPTHLIKTRGQQVTLRCSPKSGHDTVSWYQQALGQGPQFIFQYYEEEERQRGNFPDRFSGHQFPNYSSELNVNALLLGDSALYLCASSWGQGAMNTEAFFGQGTRLTVV.

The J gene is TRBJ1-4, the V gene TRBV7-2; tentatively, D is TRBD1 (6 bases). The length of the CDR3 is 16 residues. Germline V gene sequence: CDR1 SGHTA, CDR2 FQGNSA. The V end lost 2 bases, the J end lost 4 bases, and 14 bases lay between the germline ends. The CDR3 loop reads CASSLNAGGGNEKLFF. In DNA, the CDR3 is TGTGCCAGCAGCTTAAACGCCGGGGGCGGTAATGAAAAACTGTTTTTT.

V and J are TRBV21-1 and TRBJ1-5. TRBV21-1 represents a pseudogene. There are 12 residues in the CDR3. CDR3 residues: CARESGNQPQHF. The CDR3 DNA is TGTGCCAGGGAGTCGGGTAATCAGCCCCAGCATTTT.

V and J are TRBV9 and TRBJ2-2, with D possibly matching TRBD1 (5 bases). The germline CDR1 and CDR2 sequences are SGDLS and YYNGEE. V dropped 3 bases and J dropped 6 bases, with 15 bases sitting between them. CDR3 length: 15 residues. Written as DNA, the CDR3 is TGTGCCAGCAGCGAGGGGCCGTCAATCCCCGGGGAGCTGTTTTTT. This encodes CASSEGPSIPGELFF.

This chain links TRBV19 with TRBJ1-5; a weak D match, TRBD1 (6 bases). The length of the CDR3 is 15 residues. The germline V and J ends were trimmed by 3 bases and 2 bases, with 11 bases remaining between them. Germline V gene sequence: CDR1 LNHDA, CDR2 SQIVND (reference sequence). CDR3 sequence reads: CASSIGGARNQPQHF. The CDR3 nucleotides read TGTGCCAGTAGTATCGGGGGGGCGCGCAATCAGCCCCAGCATTTT.

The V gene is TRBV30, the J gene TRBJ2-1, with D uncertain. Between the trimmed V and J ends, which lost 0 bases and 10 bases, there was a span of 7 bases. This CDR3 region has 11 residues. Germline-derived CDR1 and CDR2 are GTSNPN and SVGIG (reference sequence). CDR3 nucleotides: TGTGCCTGGAGTGTAAAAGTCGAGCAGTTCTTC. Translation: CAWSVKVEQFF.

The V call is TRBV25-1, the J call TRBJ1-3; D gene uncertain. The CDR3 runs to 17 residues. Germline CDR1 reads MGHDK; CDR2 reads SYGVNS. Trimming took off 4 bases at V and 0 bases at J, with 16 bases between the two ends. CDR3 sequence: CASSGPLSGVSGNTIYF. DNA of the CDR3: TGTGCCAGCAGTGGCCCCCTTAGCGGGGTCTCTGGAAACACCATATATTTT.

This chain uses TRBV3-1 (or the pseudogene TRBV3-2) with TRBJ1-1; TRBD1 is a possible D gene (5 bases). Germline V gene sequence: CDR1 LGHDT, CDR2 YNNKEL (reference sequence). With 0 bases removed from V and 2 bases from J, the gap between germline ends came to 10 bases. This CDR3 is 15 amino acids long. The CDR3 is CASSQDRTSNTEAFF. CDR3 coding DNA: TGTGCCAGCAGCCAAGATCGGACATCCAACACTGAAGCTTTCTTT.

The CDR3 bases are TGTGCCAGCAGTTACTCCACAGCCCAGGCTAATGAAAAACTGTTTTTT. This encodes CASSYSTAQANEKLFF. The chain joins TRBV6-5 to TRBJ1-4; no clear D. The CDR3 is made up of 16 amino acids. The germline V and J ends were trimmed by 0 bases and 3 bases, with 11 bases remaining between them. From germline, CDR1 is MNHEY and CDR2 SVGAGI.

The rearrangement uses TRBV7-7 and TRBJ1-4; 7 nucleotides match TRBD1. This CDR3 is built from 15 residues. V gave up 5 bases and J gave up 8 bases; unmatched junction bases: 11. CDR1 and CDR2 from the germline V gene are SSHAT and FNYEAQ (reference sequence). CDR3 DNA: TGTGCCAGCAGCCGCAACAGGGGAGGATTGGAAAAACTGTTTTTT. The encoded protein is CASSRNRGGLEKLFF.

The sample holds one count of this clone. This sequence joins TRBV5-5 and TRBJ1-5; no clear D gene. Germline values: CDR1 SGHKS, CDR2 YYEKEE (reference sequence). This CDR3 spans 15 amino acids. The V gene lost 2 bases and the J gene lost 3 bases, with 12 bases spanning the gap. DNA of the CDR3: TGTGCCAGCAGCTTACACGGAGATCTCAATCAGCCCCAGCATTTT. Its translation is CASSLHGDLNQPQHF.

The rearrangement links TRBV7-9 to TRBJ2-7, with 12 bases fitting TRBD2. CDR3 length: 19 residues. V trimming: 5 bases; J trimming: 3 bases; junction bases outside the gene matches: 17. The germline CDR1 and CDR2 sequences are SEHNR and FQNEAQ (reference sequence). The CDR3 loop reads CASSAPRLAGGVGRYEQYF. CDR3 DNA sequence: TGTGCCAGCAGCGCCCCGCGTCTAGCGGGAGGGGTCGGCCGCTACGAGCAGTACTTC.